Shown below are 20 T cell receptor beta chains from a single sample sequenced in a study of T cell responses to AZD1222 COVID-19 vaccine. Clones were read by immunoSEQ multiplex PCR, and TCRdb kept only the in-frame ones, dropping some. The table includes some 160,000 clones, approximately 93% detected once. The material was peripheral blood, obtained on day 0 of AZD1222 vaccination. These receptors all stem from an adult in good health.

V gene TRBV7-8 combines with J gene TRBJ2-5; 9 nucleotides match TRBD2. The CDR3 covers 15 residues. The V and J ends lost 6 bases and 0 bases, in that order; junction bases with no gene match: 5. Germline CDR1 and CDR2: SGHVS and FQNEAQ. In DNA form, the CDR3 reads TGTGCCAGCAGAACCGGGACTAGCCACCAAGAGACCCAGTACTTC. Amino acids: CASRTGTSHQETQYF.

The V gene is TRBV4-2, the J gene TRBJ2-7; tentatively, D is TRBD2 (7 bases). Trimming cost V 0 bases and J 4 bases, with 19 bases left between them. CDR3 length equals 17 residues. CDR1 is LGHNA and CDR2 is YNFKEQ in the germline V gene. The CDR3 nucleotides read TGTGCCAGCAGCCAAGAAATCGGGGGGCCTTTTGGGTACGAGCAGTACTTC. This gives the protein CASSQEIGGPFGYEQYF.

The rearrangement joins TRBV19 to TRBJ2-2; D ambiguous. Trimming pared 3 bases from V and 1 base from J, leaving 9 bases between. Germline assignment: CDR1 LNHDA and CDR2 SQIVND (reference sequence). The CDR3 has 15 residues. The CDR3 here is CASSIGQRNTGELFF. The DNA for the CDR3 is TGTGCCAGTAGTATCGGTCAGCGGAACACCGGGGAGCTGTTTTTT.

This sequence joins TRBV5-1 and TRBJ1-1; D might be TRBD1 (5 bases). This CDR3 is 13 amino acids long. Trimming removed 4 bases at V and 5 bases at J, with 12 bases between. Per the germline V gene, CDR1 is SGHRS and CDR2 is YFSETQ. The CDR3 sequence: CASSKDTLTEAFF. CDR3 DNA: TGCGCCAGCAGCAAGGACACACTTACTGAAGCTTTCTTT.

This chain connects TRBV9 to TRBJ1-2; no clear D gene. The ends were cut back, 3 bases at V and 10 bases at J, with 10 bases in the middle. Germline V gene data show CDR1 as SGDLS and CDR2 as YYNGEE. The length of the CDR3 is 11 residues. CDR3 nucleotide sequence: TGTGCCAGCAGCGCCAGACACACCTACACCTTC. It is translated as CASSARHTYTF.

The chain joins TRBV4-3 to TRBJ2-3, with 10 bases matching TRBD2. Germline CDR1 reads LGHNA; CDR2 reads YSLEER. The CDR3 spans 17 residues. V lost 1 base to trimming and J lost 3 bases; unmatched junction nucleotides: 7. This CDR3 is CASSQGRSSGGTDTQYF. For the CDR3, the DNA is TGCGCCAGCAGCCAAGGACGCTCTAGCGGGGGTACAGATACGCAGTATTTT.

This rearrangement joins TRBV3-1 (or the pseudogene TRBV3-2) to TRBJ1-5, with D possibly matching TRBD1 (6 bases). Per the germline V gene, CDR1 is LGHDT and CDR2 is YNNKEL (reference sequence). The CDR3 has 16 amino acids. Trimming cost V 1 base and J 7 bases, with 17 bases left between them. The CDR3 here is CASSQGGGLQGQPQHF. The CDR3 DNA is TGTGCCAGCAGCCAAGGGGGAGGGCTTCAGGGGCAGCCCCAGCATTTT.

The V gene is TRBV7-3, the J gene TRBJ2-1; 10 bases are shared with TRBD1. The germline CDR1 and CDR2 sequences are SGHTA and FQGTGA. With V trimmed by 5 bases and J by 7 bases, 8 bases remained unmatched. The CDR3 covers 15 residues. CDR3 in amino acids: CASSPRQGARNEQFF. The CDR3 nucleotides are TGTGCCAGCAGCCCTCGACAGGGGGCTAGGAATGAGCAGTTCTTC.

J is TRBJ2-1 and V is TRBV30, with D perhaps TRBD1 (6 bases). The V and J ends lost 5 bases and 9 bases respectively, with 17 bases between them. There are 13 residues in the CDR3. Per germline, CDR1 GTSNPN and CDR2 SVGIG (reference sequence). The CDR3 DNA is TGTGCCTGGGTGACACAGGGAGCAGGTGAGCAGTTCTTC. Protein product: CAWVTQGAGEQFF.

The chain has TRBV27 and TRBJ2-6; D unresolved. V was cut by 4 bases and J by 2 bases, with 12 bases left in between. CDR1 is MNHEY and CDR2 is SMNVEV in the germline V gene (reference sequence). This CDR3 comprises 16 residues. The CDR3 is CASSYGRIAGANVLTF. Here the CDR3 DNA reads TGTGCCAGCAGTTACGGACGTATAGCTGGGGCCAACGTCCTGACTTTC.

The table lists this clone with a count of one. The CDR3: CAWTGTDTQYF. The CDR3 region has the DNA TGTGCCTGGACAGGCACAGATACGCAGTATTTT. J is TRBJ2-3 and V is TRBV30, with no clear D. The CDR3 sequence is 11 residues long. CDR1 and CDR2 from the germline V gene are GTSNPN and SVGIG (reference sequence). V shed 4 bases and J shed 1 base, with 3 bases lying between them.

The chain has TRBV7-6 and TRBJ1-2; TRBD1 might be the D (6 bases). This CDR3 is built from 13 residues. Germline CDR1 reads SGHVS; CDR2 reads FNYEAQ. V was trimmed by 1 base and J by 7 bases, leaving 10 bases between them. The CDR3 sequence: CASSLVGATGYTF. The CDR3 coding sequence is TGTGCCAGCAGCTTAGTGGGGGCGACTGGCTACACCTTC.

The V and J genes are TRBV3-1 (or the pseudogene TRBV3-2) and TRBJ2-7; 9 bases match TRBD2. The V and J ends lost 1 base and 4 bases, in that order; junction bases with no gene match: 5. CDR1 LGHDT and CDR2 YNNKEL come from the germline V gene (reference sequence). There are 15 residues in the CDR3. DNA for the CDR3: TGTGCCAGCAGCCAAGTTGCTAGCGGGGCATACGAGCAGTACTTC. It is translated as CASSQVASGAYEQYF.

The CDR3 sequence: CASRRLGEKLFF. CDR3 sequence (DNA): TGTGCCAGCAGACGCCTGGGGGAAAAACTGTTTTTT. This chain links TRBV2 with TRBJ1-4, with unresolved D. Germline V gene data show CDR1 as SNHLY and CDR2 as FYNNEI. V was cut by 6 bases and J by 8 bases, with 10 bases left in between. This CDR3 comprises 12 residues.

The V and J genes are TRBV10-3 and TRBJ1-2; 8 bases are a match to TRBD1. The CDR3 loop spans 12 amino acids. V lost 8 bases to trimming and J lost 7 bases; unmatched junction nucleotides: 6. Germline V lookup: CDR1 ENHRY, CDR2 SYGVKD. The CDR3 here is CAIWTGTSGYTF. Written as DNA, the CDR3 is TGTGCCATCTGGACAGGGACGTCTGGCTACACCTTC.

The rearrangement links TRBV7-2 to TRBJ2-5, with unresolved D. Germline CDR1 reads SGHTA; CDR2 reads FQGNSA. The CDR3 totals 16 residues. Trimming stripped 5 bases from V and 4 bases from J, with 20 bases between. The CDR3 protein is CASSPHRRTKGETQYF. In DNA, the CDR3 is TGTGCCAGCAGCCCCCATCGGCGAACAAAGGGAGAGACCCAGTACTTC.

The CDR3 nucleotides are TGCGCCAGCATGGCTAGCGGGGGGGCCCGGCAGTTCTTC. Its translation is CASMASGGARQFF. The chain is built from TRBV10-1 and TRBJ2-1; TRBD2 agrees at 12 bases. Per the germline V gene, CDR1 is WNHNN and CDR2 is SYGVQD (reference sequence). The CDR3 totals 13 residues. The V and J ends lost 7 bases and 12 bases, in that order; junction bases with no gene match: 7.

This rearrangement joins TRBV19 to TRBJ1-2; the match to TRBD1 covers 8 bases. J lost 10 bases, V lost 3 bases, and 10 bases had no gene match. The germline V gene encodes CDR1 LNHDA and CDR2 SQIVND (reference sequence). The CDR3 is made up of 14 amino acids. The CDR3 reads CASSIRETGADYTF. CDR3 DNA sequence: TGTGCCAGTAGTATTCGGGAGACAGGGGCGGACTACACCTTC.

The rearrangement uses TRBV12-3 or TRBV12-4 and TRBJ1-5; D may be TRBD1 (6 bases). The CDR3 runs 13 residues. V was clipped by 7 bases and J by 6 bases, with 13 bases between them. The CDR3 reads CASISQQGQPQHF. The CDR3 DNA follows: TGTGCCAGCATATCACAACAGGGTCAGCCCCAGCATTTT.

The chain recombines TRBV2 with TRBJ2-3; D is ambiguous. The length of the CDR3 is 12 residues. Germline V gene sequence: CDR1 SNHLY, CDR2 FYNNEI. V was pared by 0 bases and J by 6 bases, with 4 bases between. The CDR3 spells CASSEAADTQYF. The CDR3 DNA is TGTGCCAGCAGTGAAGCTGCTGATACGCAGTATTTT.